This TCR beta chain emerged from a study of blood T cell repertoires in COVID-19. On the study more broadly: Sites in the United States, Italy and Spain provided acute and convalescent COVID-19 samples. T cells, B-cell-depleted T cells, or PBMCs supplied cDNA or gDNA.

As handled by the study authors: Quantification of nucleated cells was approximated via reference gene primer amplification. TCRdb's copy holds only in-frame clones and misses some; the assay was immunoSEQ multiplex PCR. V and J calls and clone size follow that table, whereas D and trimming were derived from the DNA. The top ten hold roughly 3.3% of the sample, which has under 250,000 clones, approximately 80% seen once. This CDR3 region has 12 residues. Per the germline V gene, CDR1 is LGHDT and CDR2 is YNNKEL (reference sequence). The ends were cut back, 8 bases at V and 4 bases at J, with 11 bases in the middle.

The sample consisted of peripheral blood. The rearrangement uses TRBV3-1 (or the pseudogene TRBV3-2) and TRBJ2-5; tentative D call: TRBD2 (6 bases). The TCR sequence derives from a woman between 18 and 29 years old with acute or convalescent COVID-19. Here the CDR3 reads CASGGTPETQYF. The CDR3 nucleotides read TGTGCCAGCGGGGGGACTCCAGAGACCCAGTACTTC.